This T cell receptor beta chain was documented in a study of glioma-infiltrating T cells. As regards this clonotype: Its specificity is unknown. Being one base from a much bigger clone, this may be a read error.

V was pared by 8 bases and J by 4 bases, with 13 bases between. This CDR3 spans 12 amino acids. In germline, CDR1 is SQVTM, CDR2 ANQGSEA. Study results and caveats: Above-expected tissue-blood divergence occurred in all gliomas, most in low-grade ones. CDR3 overlap between tissue and blood was very small.

Amplification of TCR alpha and beta CDR3 regions from RNA used iRepertoire nested multiplex PCR. For one-step reverse transcription and amplification, 100-400 ng of tissue mRNA or PBMC total RNA was used. Via MiXCR, TCRdb re-called the multiplex PCR reads, giving one row per CDR3 protein. This table has 150,000 to 200,000 distinct CDR3 sequences, about 40% appearing once. This chain links TRBV29-1 with TRBJ2-3; D may match TRBD1 or TRBD2 (5 bases each). Sequencing used glioma tissue, nonneoplastic brain tissue, or PBMCs (not recorded which). The TCR comes from a human donor with low-grade glioma or glioblastoma, undergoing nonglioma brain surgery, or in good health (not recorded which). In DNA, the CDR3 is TGCAGCCCGGACACGGGGTCAGATACGCAGTATTTT. Protein: CSPDTGSDTQYF.